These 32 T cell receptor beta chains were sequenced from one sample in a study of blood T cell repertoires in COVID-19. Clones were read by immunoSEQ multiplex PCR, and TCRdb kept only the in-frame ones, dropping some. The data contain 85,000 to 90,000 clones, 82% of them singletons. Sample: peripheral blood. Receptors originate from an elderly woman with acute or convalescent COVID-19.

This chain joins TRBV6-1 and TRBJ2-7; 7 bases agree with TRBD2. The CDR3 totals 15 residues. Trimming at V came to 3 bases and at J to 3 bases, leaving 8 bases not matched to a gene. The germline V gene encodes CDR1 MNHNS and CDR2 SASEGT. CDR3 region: CASSELGGLYYEQYF. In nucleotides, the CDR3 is TGTGCCAGCAGTGAGTTGGGAGGGCTCTACTACGAGCAGTACTTC.

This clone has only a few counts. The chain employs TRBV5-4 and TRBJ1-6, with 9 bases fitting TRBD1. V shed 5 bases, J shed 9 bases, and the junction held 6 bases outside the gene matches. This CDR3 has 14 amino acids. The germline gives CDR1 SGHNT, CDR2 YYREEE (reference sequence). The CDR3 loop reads CASSTGTGISPLHF. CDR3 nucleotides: TGTGCCAGCAGTACCGGGACAGGGATTTCACCCCTCCACTTT.

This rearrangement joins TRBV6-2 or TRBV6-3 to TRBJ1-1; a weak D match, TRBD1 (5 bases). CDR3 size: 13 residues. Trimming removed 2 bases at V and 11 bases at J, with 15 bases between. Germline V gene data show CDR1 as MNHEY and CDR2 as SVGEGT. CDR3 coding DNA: TGTGCCAGCAGTTACGGCGGGACGGGGAGGGCTTTCTTT. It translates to CASSYGGTGRAFF.

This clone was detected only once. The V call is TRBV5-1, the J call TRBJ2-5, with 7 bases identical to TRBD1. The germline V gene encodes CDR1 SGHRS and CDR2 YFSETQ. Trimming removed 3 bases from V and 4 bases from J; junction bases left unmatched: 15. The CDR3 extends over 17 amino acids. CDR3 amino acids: CASSSNIPGGKTETQYF. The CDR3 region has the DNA TGCGCCAGCAGCTCGAATATCCCAGGGGGAAAGACAGAGACCCAGTACTTC. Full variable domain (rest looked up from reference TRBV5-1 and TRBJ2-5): KAGVTQTPRYLIKTRGQQVTLSCSPISGHRSVSWYQQTPGQGLQFLFEYFSETQRNKGNFPGRFSGRQFSNSRSEMNVSTLELGDSALYLCASSSNIPGGKTETQYFGPGTRLLVL.

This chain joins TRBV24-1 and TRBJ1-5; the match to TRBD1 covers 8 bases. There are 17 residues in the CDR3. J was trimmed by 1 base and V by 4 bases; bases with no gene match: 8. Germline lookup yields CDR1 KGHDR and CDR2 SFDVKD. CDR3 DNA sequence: TGTGCCACCAGTGACCCTTCGACAGGGGCGAGCAATCAGCCCCAGCATTTT. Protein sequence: CATSDPSTGASNQPQHF.

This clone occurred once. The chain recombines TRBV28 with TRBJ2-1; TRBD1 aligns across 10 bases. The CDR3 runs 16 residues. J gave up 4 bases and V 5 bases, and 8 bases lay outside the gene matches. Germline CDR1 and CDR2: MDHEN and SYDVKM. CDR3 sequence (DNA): TGTGCCAGCAGTCAGGACAGGGGGACAACGTACAATGAGCAGTTCTTC. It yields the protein CASSQDRGTTYNEQFF.

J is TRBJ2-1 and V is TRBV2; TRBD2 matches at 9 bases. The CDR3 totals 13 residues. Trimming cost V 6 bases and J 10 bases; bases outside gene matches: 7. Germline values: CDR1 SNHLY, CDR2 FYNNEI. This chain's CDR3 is CASRAPSGNEQFF. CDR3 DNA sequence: TGTGCCAGCAGAGCCCCTAGCGGGAACGAGCAGTTCTTC.

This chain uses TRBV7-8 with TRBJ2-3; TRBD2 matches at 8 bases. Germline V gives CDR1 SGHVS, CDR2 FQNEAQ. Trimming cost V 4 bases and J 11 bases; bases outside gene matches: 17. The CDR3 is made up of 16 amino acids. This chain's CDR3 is CASSWKASGRGNVQYF. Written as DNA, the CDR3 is TGTGCCAGCAGCTGGAAGGCCAGCGGGAGAGGAAATGTGCAGTATTTT.

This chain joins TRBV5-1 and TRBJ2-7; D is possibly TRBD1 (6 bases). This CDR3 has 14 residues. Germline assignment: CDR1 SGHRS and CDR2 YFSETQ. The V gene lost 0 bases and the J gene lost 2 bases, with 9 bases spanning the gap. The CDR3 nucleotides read TGCGCCAGCAGCTTGGACAGGGCGGCCTACGAGCAGTACTTC. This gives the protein CASSLDRAAYEQYF.

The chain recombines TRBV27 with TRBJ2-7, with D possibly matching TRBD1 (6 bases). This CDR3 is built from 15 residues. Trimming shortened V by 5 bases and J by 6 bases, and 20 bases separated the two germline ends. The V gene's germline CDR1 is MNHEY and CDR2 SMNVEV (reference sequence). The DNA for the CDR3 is TGTGCCAGCAGTCCACAGACAGGCTTCCAGGCCGAGCAGTACTTC. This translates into CASSPQTGFQAEQYF.

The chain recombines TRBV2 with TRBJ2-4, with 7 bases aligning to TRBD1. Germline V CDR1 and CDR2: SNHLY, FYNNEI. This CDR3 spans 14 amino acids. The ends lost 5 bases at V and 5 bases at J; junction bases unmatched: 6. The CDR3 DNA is TGTGCCAGCAGTCCACAGGGGAATCAAAACATTCAGTACTTC. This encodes CASSPQGNQNIQYF.

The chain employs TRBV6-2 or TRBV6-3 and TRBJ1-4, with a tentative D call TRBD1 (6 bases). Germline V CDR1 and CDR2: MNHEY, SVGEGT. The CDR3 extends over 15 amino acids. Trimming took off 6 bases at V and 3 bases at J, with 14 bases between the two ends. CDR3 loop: CASSTTGLANEKLFF. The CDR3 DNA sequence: TGTGCCAGCAGCACCACAGGGCTGGCTAATGAAAAACTGTTTTTT.

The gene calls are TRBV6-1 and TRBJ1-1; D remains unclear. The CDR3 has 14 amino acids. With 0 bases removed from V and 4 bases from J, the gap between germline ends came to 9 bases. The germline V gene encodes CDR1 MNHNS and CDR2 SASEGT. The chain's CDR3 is CASSEAAAGTEAFF. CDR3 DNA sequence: TGTGCCAGCAGTGAAGCCGCGGCGGGCACTGAAGCTTTCTTT.

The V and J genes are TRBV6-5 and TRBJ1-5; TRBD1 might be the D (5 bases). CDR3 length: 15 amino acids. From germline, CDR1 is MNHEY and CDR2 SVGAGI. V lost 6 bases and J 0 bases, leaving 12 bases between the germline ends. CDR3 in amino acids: CASSLGGFSNQPQHF. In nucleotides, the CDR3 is TGTGCCAGCAGCCTCGGGGGATTTAGCAATCAGCCCCAGCATTTT.

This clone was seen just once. CDR3 bases: TGTGCCAGCAGCATAGACGAGACTAGCGGGAGCTATGAGCAGTTCTTC. This translates into CASSIDETSGSYEQFF. The chain carries TRBV7-2 and TRBJ2-1, with 12 positions matching TRBD2. The V gene's germline CDR1 is SGHTA and CDR2 FQGNSA. The CDR3 runs to 16 residues. Germline trimming cut 5 bases from V and 8 bases from J; bases unmatched to any gene: 10.

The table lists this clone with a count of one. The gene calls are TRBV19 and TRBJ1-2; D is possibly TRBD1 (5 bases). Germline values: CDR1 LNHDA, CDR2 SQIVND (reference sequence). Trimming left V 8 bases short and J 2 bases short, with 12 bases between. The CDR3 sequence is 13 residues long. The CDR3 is CASCPTANYGYTF. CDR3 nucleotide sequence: TGTGCCAGTTGCCCGACAGCGAACTATGGCTACACCTTC.

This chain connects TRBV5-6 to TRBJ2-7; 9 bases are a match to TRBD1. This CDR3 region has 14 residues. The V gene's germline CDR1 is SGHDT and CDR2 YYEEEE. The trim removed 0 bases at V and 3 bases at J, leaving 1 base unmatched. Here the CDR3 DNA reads TGTGCCAGCAGCTTGGGGGACAGGGTCTACGAGCAGTACTTC. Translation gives CASSLGDRVYEQYF.

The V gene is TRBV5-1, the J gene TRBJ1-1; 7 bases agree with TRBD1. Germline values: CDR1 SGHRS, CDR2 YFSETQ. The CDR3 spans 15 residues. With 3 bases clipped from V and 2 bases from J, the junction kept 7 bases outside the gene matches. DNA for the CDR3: TGCGCCAGCAGCTCTTACGGGACAGACAACACTGAAGCTTTCTTT. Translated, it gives CASSSYGTDNTEAFF.

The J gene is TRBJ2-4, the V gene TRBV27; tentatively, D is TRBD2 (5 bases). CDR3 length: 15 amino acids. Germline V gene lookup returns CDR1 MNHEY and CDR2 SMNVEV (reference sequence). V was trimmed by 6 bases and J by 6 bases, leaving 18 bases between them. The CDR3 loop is CASRTERAFSNIQYF. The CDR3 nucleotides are TGTGCCAGCAGGACCGAGAGGGCGTTCTCAAACATTCAGTACTTC.

CDR3 sequence: CASSVGGGYEQYF. The DNA for the CDR3 is TGTGCCAGCAGTGTAGGGGGGGGTTACGAGCAGTACTTC. J is TRBJ2-7 and V is TRBV28; D may be TRBD2 (7 bases). This CDR3 contains 13 residues. Germline V lookup: CDR1 MDHEN, CDR2 SYDVKM. The V end lost 5 bases, the J end lost 4 bases, and 12 bases lay between the germline ends.

The CDR3 sequence is CASSITGDYGYTF. The DNA for the CDR3 is TGTGCCAGTAGTATCACAGGGGACTATGGCTACACCTTC. The V gene is TRBV19, the J gene TRBJ1-2, with 7 bases that match TRBD1. The CDR3 covers 13 residues. With 3 bases clipped from V and 3 bases from J, the junction kept 1 base outside the gene matches. Germline CDR1 and CDR2: LNHDA and SQIVND (reference sequence).

CDR3 sequence reads: CATSRDKYRNTEAFF. For the CDR3, the DNA is TGTGCCACCAGCAGAGATAAGTACAGAAACACTGAAGCTTTCTTT. This chain joins TRBV15 and TRBJ1-1; no firm D call. Germline CDR1 is LNHNV and CDR2 is YYDKDF (reference sequence). The CDR3 is 15 residues long. The ends were cut back, 0 bases at V and 2 bases at J, with 10 bases in the middle.

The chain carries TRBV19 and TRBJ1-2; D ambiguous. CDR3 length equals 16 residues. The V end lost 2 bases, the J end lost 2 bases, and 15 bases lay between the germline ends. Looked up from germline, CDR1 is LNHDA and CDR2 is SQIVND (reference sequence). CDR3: CASSISIGDPNYGYTF. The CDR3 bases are TGTGCCAGTAGTATATCAATCGGAGACCCGAACTATGGCTACACCTTC.

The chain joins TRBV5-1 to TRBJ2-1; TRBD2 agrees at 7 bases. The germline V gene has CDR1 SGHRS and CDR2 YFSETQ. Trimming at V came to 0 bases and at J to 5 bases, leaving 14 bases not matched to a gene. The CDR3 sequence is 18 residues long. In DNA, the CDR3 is TGCGCCAGCAGCTTGGCGAGATCCGGGCGGGGGACCCACAATGAGCAGTTCTTC. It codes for CASSLARSGRGTHNEQFF.

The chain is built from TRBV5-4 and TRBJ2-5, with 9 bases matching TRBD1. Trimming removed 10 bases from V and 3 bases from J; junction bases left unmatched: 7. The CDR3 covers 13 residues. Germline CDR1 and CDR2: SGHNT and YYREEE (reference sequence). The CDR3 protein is CAGEDRGKETQYF. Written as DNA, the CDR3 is TGTGCCGGAGAGGACAGGGGTAAAGAGACCCAGTACTTC.

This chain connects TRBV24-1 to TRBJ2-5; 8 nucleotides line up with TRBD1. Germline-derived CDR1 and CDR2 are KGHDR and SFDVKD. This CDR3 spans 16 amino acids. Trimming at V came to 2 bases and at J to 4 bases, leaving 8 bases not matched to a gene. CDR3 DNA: TGTGCCACCAGTGATTCCGGACAGGGACTTATAGAGACCCAGTACTTC. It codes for CATSDSGQGLIETQYF.

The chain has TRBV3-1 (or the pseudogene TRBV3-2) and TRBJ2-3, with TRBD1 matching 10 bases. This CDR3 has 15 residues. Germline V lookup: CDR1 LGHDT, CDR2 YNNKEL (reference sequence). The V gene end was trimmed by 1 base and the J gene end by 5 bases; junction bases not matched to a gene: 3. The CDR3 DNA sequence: TGTGCCAGCAGCCAAGGACAGGGGGCAGGAGATACGCAGTATTTT. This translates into CASSQGQGAGDTQYF.

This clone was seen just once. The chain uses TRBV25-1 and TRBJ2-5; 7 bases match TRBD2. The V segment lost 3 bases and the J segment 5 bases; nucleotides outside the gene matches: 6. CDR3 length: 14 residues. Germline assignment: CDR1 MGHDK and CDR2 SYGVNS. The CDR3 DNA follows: TGTGCCAGCAGTGAGGGGGGGGGACGGGAGACCCAGTACTTC. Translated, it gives CASSEGGGRETQYF.

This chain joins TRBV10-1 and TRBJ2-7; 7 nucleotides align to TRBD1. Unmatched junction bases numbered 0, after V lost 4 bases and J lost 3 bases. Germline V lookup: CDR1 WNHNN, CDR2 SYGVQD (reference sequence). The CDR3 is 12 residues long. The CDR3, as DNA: TGCGCCAGCAGTGGACAGGGCTACGAGCAGTACTTC. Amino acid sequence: CASSGQGYEQYF.

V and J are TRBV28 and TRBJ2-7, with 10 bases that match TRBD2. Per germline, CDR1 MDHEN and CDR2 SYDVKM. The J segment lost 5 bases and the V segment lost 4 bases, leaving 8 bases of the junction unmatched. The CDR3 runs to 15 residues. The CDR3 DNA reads TGTGCCAGCAGTTACAGCGGGAGGGTCCGGAACGAGCAGTACTTC. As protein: CASSYSGRVRNEQYF.

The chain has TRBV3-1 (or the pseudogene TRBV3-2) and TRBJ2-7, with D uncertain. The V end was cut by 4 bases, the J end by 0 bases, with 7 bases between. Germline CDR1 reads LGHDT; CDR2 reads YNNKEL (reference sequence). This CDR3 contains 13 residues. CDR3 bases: TGTGCCAGCAGCCGTACTTCCTCCTACGAGCAGTACTTC. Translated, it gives CASSRTSSYEQYF.

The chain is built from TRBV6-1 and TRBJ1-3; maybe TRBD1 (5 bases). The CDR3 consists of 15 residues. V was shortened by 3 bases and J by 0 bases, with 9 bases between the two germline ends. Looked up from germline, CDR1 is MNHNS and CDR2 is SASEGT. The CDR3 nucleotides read TGTGCCAGCAGTGACAGGGCGAACTCTGGAAACACCATATATTTT. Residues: CASSDRANSGNTIYF.